The sequence of this T cell receptor beta chain was determined in a study of blood T cell repertoires in COVID-19. Study context: From the United States, Italy and Spain came samples of acute and convalescent COVID-19. Sample material is recorded as cDNA or gDNA derived from T cells, B-cell-depleted T cells, or PBMCs.

Trimming took 7 bases from V and 0 from J, leaving 13 bases between them. In germline, CDR1 is MNHEY, CDR2 SVGAGI. The CDR3 sequence is 15 residues long. Per the original data handling: Amplifying reference gene primers gave estimates of nucleated cell counts. Generated by immunoSEQ multiplex PCR, the TCRdb table keeps only in-frame clones and is missing some. V, J and clone size are those of that table, while D and trimming were read from the DNA. This table has some 37,000 clones, approximately 86% appearing once. J is TRBJ2-1 and V is TRBV6-5; D gene uncertain. Input material: peripheral blood. The sequence was obtained from a man aged 45-60 years in a cohort sampled during active COVID-19. The CDR3 protein is CASILDWSSYNEQFF. The CDR3 DNA is TGTGCCAGCATCCTTGACTGGAGCTCCTACAATGAGCAGTTCTTC.